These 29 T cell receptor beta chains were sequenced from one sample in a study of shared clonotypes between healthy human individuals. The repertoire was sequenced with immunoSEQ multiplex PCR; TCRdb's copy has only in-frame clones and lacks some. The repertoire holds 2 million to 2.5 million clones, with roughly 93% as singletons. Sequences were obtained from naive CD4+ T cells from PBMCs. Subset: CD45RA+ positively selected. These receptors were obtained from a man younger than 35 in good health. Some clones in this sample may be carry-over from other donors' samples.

The CDR3 sequence: CASSLVGGRRGSPLHF. The DNA for the CDR3 is TGTGCCAGCAGCTTAGTGGGCGGGAGAAGGGGTTCACCCCTCCACTTT. This rearrangement joins TRBV7-2 to TRBJ1-6, with a possible D match to TRBD1 (5 bases). V shed 1 base and J shed 9 bases, with 16 bases lying between them. CDR1 SGHTA and CDR2 FQGNSA come from the germline V gene. The CDR3 is 16 amino acids.

This CDR3 is CASSAGQVGEKLFF. The CDR3 coding sequence is TGTGCCAGCAGCGCGGGACAGGTAGGGGAAAAACTGTTTTTT. The chain links TRBV9 to TRBJ1-4, with 8 bases lining up with TRBD1. CDR1 and CDR2 from the germline V gene are SGDLS and YYNGEE. The CDR3 contains 14 residues. Trimming at V came to 3 bases and at J to 8 bases, leaving 6 bases not matched to a gene. Drawing the rest from reference TRBV9 and TRBJ1-4, the complete variable domain is DSGVTQTPKHLITATGQRVTLRCSPRSGDLSVYWYQQSLDQGLQFLIQYYNGEERAKGNILERFSAQQFPDLHSELNLSSLELGDSALYFCASSAGQVGEKLFFGSGTQLSVL.

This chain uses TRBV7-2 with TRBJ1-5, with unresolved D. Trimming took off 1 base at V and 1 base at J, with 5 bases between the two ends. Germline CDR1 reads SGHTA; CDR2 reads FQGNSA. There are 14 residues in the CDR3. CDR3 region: CASSLDLSNQPQHF. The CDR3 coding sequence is TGTGCCAGCAGCTTAGATCTAAGCAATCAGCCCCAGCATTTT.

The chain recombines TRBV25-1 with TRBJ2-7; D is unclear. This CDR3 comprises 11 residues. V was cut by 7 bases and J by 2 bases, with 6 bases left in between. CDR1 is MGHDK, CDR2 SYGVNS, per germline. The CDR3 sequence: CASTGTYEQYF. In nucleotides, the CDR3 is TGTGCCAGCACAGGTACCTACGAGCAGTACTTC.

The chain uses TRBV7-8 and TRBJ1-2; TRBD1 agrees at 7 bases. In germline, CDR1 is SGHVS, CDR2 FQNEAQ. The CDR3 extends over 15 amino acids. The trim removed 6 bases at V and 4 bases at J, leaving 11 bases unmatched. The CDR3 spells CASRAPGTDPYGYTF. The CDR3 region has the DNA TGTGCCAGCAGAGCCCCCGGGACAGATCCCTATGGCTACACCTTC.

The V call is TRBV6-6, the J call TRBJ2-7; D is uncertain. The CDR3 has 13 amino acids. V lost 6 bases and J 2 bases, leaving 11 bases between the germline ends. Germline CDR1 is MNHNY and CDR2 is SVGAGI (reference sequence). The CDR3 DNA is TGTGCCAGCAGGCCAGGAGTAACCTACGAGCAGTACTTC. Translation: CASRPGVTYEQYF.

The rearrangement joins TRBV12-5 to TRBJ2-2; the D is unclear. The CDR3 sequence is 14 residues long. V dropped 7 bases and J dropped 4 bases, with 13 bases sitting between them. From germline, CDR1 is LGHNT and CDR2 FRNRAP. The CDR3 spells CASADPGGTGELFF. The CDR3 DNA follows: TGTGCTAGTGCCGATCCGGGCGGCACCGGGGAGCTGTTTTTT.

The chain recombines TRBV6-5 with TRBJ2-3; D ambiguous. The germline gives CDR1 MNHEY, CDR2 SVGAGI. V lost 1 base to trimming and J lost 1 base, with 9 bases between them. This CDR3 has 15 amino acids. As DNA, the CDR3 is TGTGCCAGCAGTTACTGGAGAATCCGCACAGATACGCAGTATTTT. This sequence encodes CASSYWRIRTDTQYF.

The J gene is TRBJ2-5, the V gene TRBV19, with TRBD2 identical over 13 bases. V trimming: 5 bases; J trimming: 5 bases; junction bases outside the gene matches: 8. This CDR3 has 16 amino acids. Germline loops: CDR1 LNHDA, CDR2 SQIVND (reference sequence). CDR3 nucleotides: TGTGCCAGTAGTCCTCGGACTAGCGGGAGAAGGGAGACCCAGTACTTC. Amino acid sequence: CASSPRTSGRRETQYF.

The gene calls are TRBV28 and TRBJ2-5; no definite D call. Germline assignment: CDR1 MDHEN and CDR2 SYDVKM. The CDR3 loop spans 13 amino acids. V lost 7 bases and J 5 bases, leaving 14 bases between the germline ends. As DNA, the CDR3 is TGTGCCAGCACCACCTCCAACGCCGAGACCCAGTACTTC. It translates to CASTTSNAETQYF.

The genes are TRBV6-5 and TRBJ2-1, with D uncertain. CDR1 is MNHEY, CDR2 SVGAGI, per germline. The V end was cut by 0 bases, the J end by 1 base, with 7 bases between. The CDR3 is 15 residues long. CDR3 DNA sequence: TGTGCCAGCAGTTACTCGATCGGATCCTACAATGAGCAGTTCTTC. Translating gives CASSYSIGSYNEQFF.

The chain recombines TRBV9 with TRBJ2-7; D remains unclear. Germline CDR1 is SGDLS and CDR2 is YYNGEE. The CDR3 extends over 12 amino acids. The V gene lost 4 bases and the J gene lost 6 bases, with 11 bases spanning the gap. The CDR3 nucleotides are TGTGCCAGCAGCCGTGGGGTTGGCGAGCAGTACTTC. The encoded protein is CASSRGVGEQYF.

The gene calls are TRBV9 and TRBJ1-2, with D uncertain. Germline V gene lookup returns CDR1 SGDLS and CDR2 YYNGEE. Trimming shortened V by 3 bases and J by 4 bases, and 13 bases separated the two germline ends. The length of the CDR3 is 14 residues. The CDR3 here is CASSESGFSYGYTF. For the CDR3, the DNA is TGTGCCAGCAGCGAATCGGGTTTTAGCTATGGCTACACCTTC.

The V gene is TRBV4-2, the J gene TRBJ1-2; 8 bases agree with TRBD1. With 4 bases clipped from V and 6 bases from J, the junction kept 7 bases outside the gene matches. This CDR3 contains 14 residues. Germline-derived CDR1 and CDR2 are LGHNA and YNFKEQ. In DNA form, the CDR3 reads TGTGCCAGCAGCCTCGGACAGGGTCGGGATGGCTACACCTTC. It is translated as CASSLGQGRDGYTF.

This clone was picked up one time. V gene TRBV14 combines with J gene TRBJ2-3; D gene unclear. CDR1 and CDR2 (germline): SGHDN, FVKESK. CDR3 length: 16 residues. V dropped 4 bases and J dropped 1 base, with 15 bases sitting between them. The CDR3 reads CASSPGLRVRTDTQYF. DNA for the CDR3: TGTGCCAGCAGCCCTGGGCTTAGGGTTCGCACAGATACGCAGTATTTT. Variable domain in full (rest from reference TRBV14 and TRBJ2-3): EAGVTQFPSHSVIEKGQTVTLRCDPISGHDNLYWYRRVMGKEIKFLLHFVKESKQDESGMPNNRFLAERTGGTYSTLKVQPAELEDSGVYFCASSPGLRVRTDTQYFGPGTRLTVL.

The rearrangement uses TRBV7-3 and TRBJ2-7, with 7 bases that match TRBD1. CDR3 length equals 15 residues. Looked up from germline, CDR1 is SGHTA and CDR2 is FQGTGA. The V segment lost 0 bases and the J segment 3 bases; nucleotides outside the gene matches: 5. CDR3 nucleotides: TGTGCCAGCAGCTTAACCGGCTCAGGGGGCTACGAGCAGTACTTC. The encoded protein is CASSLTGSGGYEQYF.

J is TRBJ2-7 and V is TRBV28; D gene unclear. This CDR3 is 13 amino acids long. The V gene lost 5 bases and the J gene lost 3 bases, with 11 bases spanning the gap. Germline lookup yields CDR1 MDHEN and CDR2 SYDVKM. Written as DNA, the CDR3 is TGTGCCAGCAGTCGCCTGGGCCTCTACGAGCAGTACTTC. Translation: CASSRLGLYEQYF.

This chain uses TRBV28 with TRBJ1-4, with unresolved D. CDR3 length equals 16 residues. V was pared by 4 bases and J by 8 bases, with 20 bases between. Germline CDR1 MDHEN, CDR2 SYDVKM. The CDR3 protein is CASSSPPPGGREKLFF. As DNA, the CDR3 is TGTGCCAGCAGTTCCCCTCCCCCTGGAGGGCGGGAAAAACTGTTTTTT.

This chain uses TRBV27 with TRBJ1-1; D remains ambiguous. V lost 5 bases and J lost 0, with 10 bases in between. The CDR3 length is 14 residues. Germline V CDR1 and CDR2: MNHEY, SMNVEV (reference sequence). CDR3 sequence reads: CASSPDRVNTEAFF. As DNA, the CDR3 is TGTGCCAGCAGTCCCGATCGGGTGAACACTGAAGCTTTCTTT.

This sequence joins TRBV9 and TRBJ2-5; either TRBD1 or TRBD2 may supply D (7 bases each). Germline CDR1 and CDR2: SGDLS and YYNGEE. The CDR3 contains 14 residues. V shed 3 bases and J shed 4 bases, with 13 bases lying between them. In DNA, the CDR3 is TGTGCCAGCAGCGGCGACAGGGAGGGAGAGACCCAGTACTTC. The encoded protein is CASSGDREGETQYF.

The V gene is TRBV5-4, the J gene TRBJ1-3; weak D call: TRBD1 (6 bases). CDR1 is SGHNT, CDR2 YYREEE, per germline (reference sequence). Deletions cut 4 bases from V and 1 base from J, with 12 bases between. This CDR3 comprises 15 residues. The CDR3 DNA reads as TGTGCCAGCAGCAGCGGACAGATGTCTGGAAACACCATATATTTT. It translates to CASSSGQMSGNTIYF.

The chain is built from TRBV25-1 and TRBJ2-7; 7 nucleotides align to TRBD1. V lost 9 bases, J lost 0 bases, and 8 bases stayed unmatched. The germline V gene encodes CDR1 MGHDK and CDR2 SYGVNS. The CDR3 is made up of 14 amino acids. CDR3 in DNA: TGTGCCAGACCGGGGACAGAAAGCTCCTACGAGCAGTACTTC. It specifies CARPGTESSYEQYF.

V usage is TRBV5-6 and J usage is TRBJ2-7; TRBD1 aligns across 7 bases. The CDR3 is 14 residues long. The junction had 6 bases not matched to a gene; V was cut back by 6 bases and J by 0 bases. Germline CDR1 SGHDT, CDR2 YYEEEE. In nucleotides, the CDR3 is TGTGCCAGCACCATGACAGGGAGCTCCTACGAGCAGTACTTC. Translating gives CASTMTGSSYEQYF.

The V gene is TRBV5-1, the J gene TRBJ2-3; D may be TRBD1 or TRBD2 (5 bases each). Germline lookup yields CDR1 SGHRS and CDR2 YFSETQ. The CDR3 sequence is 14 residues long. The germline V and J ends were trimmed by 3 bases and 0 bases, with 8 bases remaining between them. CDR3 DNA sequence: TGCGCCAGCAGCTCGGGACGGAGCACAGATACGCAGTATTTT. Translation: CASSSGRSTDTQYF.

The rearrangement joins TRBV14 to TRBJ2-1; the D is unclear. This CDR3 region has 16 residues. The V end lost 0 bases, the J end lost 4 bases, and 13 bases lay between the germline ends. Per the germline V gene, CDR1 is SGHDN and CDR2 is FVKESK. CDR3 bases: TGTGCCAGCAGCCAAGATCTGTGGGCTGGGTACAATGAGCAGTTCTTC. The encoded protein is CASSQDLWAGYNEQFF.

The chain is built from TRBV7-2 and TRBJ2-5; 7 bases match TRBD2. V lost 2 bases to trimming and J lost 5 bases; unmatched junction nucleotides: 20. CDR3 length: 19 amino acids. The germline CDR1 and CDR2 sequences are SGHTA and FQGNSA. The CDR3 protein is CASSLFVRSGAGVTETQYF. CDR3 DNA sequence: TGTGCCAGCAGCTTATTCGTCCGGTCCGGGGCGGGAGTCACGGAGACCCAGTACTTC.

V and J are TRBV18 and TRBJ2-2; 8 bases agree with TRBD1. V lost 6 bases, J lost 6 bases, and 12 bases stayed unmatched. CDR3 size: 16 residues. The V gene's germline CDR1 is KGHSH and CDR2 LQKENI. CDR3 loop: CASSPGTGLFAGELFF. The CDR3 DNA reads TGTGCCAGCTCCCCCGGGACAGGTCTCTTCGCCGGGGAGCTGTTTTTT.

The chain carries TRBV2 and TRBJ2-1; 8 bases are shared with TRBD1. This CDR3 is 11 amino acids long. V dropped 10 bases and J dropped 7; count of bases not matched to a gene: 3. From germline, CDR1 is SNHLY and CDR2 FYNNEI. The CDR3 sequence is CAIQGENEQFF. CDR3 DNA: TGTGCCATACAGGGGGAAAATGAGCAGTTCTTC.

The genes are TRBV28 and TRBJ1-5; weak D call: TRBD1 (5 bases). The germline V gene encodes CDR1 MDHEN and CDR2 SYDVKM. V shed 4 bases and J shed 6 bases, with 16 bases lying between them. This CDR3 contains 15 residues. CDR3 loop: CASSSIRRGSQPQHF. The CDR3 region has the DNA TGTGCCAGCAGTTCAATTCGTCGGGGGTCTCAGCCCCAGCATTTT.